This T cell receptor beta chain was sequenced during a study of T cells in Graves' hyperthyroidism and ophthalmopathy. Uncontrolled infection, other autoimmune disease, pregnancy and lactation each barred patients from inclusion. Isolation of PBMCs was performed on 10 ml fresh peripheral blood. RNA transcripts gave rise to amplified TCR beta CDR3 regions. First-round RT-PCR targeting the TCR CDR3 was performed with the HTBI primer set. TCRdb processed the multiplex PCR reads anew with MiXCR; each CDR3 protein has one entry. The sample lists 250,000 to 400,000 distinct CDR3 sequences; 12% to 15% were seen once. There are 15 residues in the CDR3. V shed 4 bases, J shed 1 base, and the junction held 9 bases outside the gene matches. Germline CDR1 and CDR2: SQVTM and ANQGSEA.

The material sequenced was blood. This receptor was obtained from a woman in her 40s with Graves' ophthalmopathy. The chain has TRBV29-1 and TRBJ1-1, with 7 nucleotides matching TRBD1. The CDR3 protein is CSVAQTGAKNTEAFF. CDR3 DNA sequence: TGCAGCGTTGCCCAAACAGGGGCGAAGAACACTGAAGCTTTCTTT.